These 26 T cell receptor beta chains share one sample of origin, sequenced in a study of T cell repertoires in cytomegalovirus infection. These receptors' targets are unknown. TCRdb re-analysed the reads in MiXCR, keeping a single row per CDR3 protein. The sample shows about 920,000 distinct CDR3 sequences, around a third of them seen only once. The specimen was cultured CD8+ T cells from PBMCs, collected from culture after CMV antigen stimulation. Receptors originate from a human donor in good health (CMV status not recorded). Some clones in this sample may be carry-over from other donors' samples.

V is TRBV27 and J is TRBJ2-1; no clear D gene. Trimming pared 0 bases from V and 8 bases from J, leaving 14 bases between. The germline V gene encodes CDR1 MNHEY and CDR2 SMNVEV (reference sequence). The CDR3 extends over 15 amino acids. CDR3 loop: CASSLSTQSADEQFF. The CDR3 DNA reads as TGTGCCAGCAGTTTATCGACCCAGTCGGCGGATGAGCAGTTCTTC.

This clonotype was seen only a few times. V and J are TRBV27 and TRBJ2-1; 9 bases fit TRBD2. Trimming at V came to 4 bases and at J to 5 bases, leaving 3 bases not matched to a gene. This CDR3 region has 14 residues. Germline loops: CDR1 MNHEY, CDR2 SMNVEV (reference sequence). In DNA, the CDR3 is TGTGCCAGCAGTTGGGGACTAGCTAACAATGAGCAGTTCTTC. This gives the protein CASSWGLANNEQFF.

This sequence joins TRBV19 and TRBJ1-1; no definite D call. Germline-derived CDR1 and CDR2 are LNHDA and SQIVND (reference sequence). Trimming left V 2 bases short and J 0 bases short, with 10 bases between. The CDR3 is 15 residues long. The CDR3: CASSINGYMNTEAFF. Here the CDR3 DNA reads TGTGCCAGTAGTATAAACGGGTACATGAACACTGAAGCTTTCTTT.

The chain has TRBV28 and TRBJ2-1; TRBD1 agrees at 9 bases. Losses at the gene ends were 4 bases for V and 7 bases for J; bases not matched to a gene: 11. The CDR3 is made up of 16 amino acids. The germline V gene has CDR1 MDHEN and CDR2 SYDVKM. The CDR3 DNA is TGTGCCAGCAGTTCGGGACAGGGAGTAGAAGCGAATGAGCAGTTCTTC. Its translation: CASSSGQGVEANEQFF.

This clonotype was detected only a few times. The CDR3 nucleotides read TGTGCCAGCAGTACGCCGGTAGTCGCCCTATACAATGAGCAGTTCTTC. Its protein product is CASSTPVVALYNEQFF. The gene calls are TRBV28 and TRBJ2-1; D remains unclear. Germline V gives CDR1 MDHEN, CDR2 SYDVKM. With 5 bases removed from V and 4 bases from J, the gap between germline ends came to 18 bases. This CDR3 has 16 residues.

This chain uses TRBV11-3 with TRBJ2-2, with D possibly matching TRBD2 (6 bases). Deletions cut 3 bases from V and 0 bases from J, with 11 bases between. The CDR3 is 16 amino acids. Germline V gene data show CDR1 as SGHNT and CDR2 as YENEEA. CDR3 DNA: TGTGCCAGCAGCTTGGGAGGACGAGCGAACACCGGGGAGCTGTTTTTT. It specifies CASSLGGRANTGELFF.

This clonotype was counted a few times. V gene TRBV12-3 or TRBV12-4 combines with J gene TRBJ2-1; D not certain. V was clipped by 1 base and J by 6 bases, with 10 bases between them. CDR3 length: 14 residues. The CDR3 bases are TGTGCCAGCAGTTTAGGGCTAGTAAGCAATGAGCAGTTCTTC. Its protein is CASSLGLVSNEQFF.

This clonotype was detected a few times. The chain joins TRBV6-5 to TRBJ2-3, with 7 bases aligning to TRBD1. CDR1 and CDR2 (germline): MNHEY, SVGAGI. The CDR3 length is 14 residues. The trim removed 8 bases at V and 5 bases at J, leaving 10 bases unmatched. CDR3 protein: CASGKQGWLDTQYF. CDR3 nucleotides: TGTGCCAGCGGGAAACAGGGGTGGTTAGATACGCAGTATTTT.

V gene TRBV12-5 combines with J gene TRBJ2-2, with D possibly being TRBD1 or TRBD2 (5 bases each). V dropped 6 bases and J dropped 6 bases, with 14 bases sitting between them. The length of the CDR3 is 14 residues. CDR1 is LGHNT and CDR2 is FRNRAP in the germline V gene. The CDR3 sequence: CASGPVLGAGELFF. CDR3 bases: TGTGCTAGTGGCCCGGTACTGGGGGCCGGGGAGCTGTTTTTT.

The chain joins TRBV19 to TRBJ2-4; D possibly corresponds to TRBD1 (6 bases). This CDR3 spans 15 amino acids. In germline, CDR1 is LNHDA, CDR2 SQIVND (reference sequence). Deletions cut 0 bases from V and 8 bases from J, with 14 bases between. CDR3 protein: CASSIDPRGFHIQYF. In nucleotides, the CDR3 is TGTGCCAGTAGTATAGACCCCAGGGGCTTTCACATTCAGTACTTC.

The chain links TRBV20-1 to TRBJ2-4; D not certain. CDR1 DFQATT and CDR2 SNEGSKA come from the germline V gene (reference sequence). Trimming took off 3 bases at V and 7 bases at J, with 4 bases between the two ends. This CDR3 has 10 amino acids. This CDR3 reads CSASPNIQYF. The CDR3 DNA is TGCAGTGCTAGTCCTAACATTCAGTACTTC.

The chain combines TRBV6-1 with TRBJ1-1, with D perhaps TRBD1 (6 bases). The CDR3 has 13 residues. Between the trimmed V and J ends, which lost 10 bases and 3 bases, there was a span of 15 bases. Germline V gives CDR1 MNHNS, CDR2 SASEGT. CDR3 loop: CATQEAGDTEAFF. DNA of the CDR3: TGTGCCACGCAAGAGGCAGGGGACACTGAAGCTTTCTTT.

V is TRBV6-5 and J is TRBJ2-3; maybe TRBD1 (6 bases). CDR3 length: 21 amino acids. V was trimmed by 2 bases and J by 1 base, leaving 28 bases between them. The germline CDR1 and CDR2 sequences are MNHEY and SVGAGI. For the CDR3, the DNA is TGTGCCAGCAGTTACCTTTACCCCCTGGCCGGACAGCCCGACCGCACAGATACGCAGTATTTT. Its protein product is CASSYLYPLAGQPDRTDTQYF.

The V and J genes are TRBV6-1 and TRBJ2-3, with a possible D match to TRBD2 (6 bases). Trimming took 1 base from V and 5 from J, leaving 13 bases between them. The CDR3 is 15 residues long. Germline assignment: CDR1 MNHNS and CDR2 SASEGT. Here the CDR3 reads CASSEVGGPRDTQYF. CDR3 DNA: TGTGCCAGCAGTGAAGTAGGAGGGCCGAGAGATACGCAGTATTTT.

This clonotype occurred a few times. V gene TRBV10-3 combines with J gene TRBJ2-2; D is possibly TRBD1 (5 bases). With 0 bases removed from V and 5 bases from J, the gap between germline ends came to 13 bases. This CDR3 has 16 residues. Germline-derived CDR1 and CDR2 are ENHRY and SYGVKD. CDR3 sequence reads: CAISESDSERTGELFF. The CDR3 bases are TGTGCCATCAGTGAGTCAGACAGCGAGAGGACCGGGGAGCTGTTTTTT.

The chain has TRBV28 and TRBJ1-1; no clear D gene. V was trimmed by 7 bases and J by 6 bases, leaving 12 bases between them. The germline CDR1 and CDR2 sequences are MDHEN and SYDVKM. The CDR3 length is 12 residues. The CDR3 DNA reads TGTGCCAGCAAGGGCCTGGACGCTGAAGCTTTCTTT. Its translation is CASKGLDAEAFF. Filled out from reference TRBV28 and TRBJ1-1, the complete variable domain reads DVKVTQSSRYLVKRTGEKVFLECVQDMDHENMFWYRQDPGLGLRLIYFSYDVKMKEKGDIPEGYSVSREKKERFSLILESASTNQTSMYLCASKGLDAEAFFGQGTRLTVV.

This clonotype showed up just a few times. The rearrangement links TRBV27 to TRBJ1-1; D perhaps matches TRBD1 (5 bases). The CDR3 sequence is 13 residues long. Germline V gives CDR1 MNHEY, CDR2 SMNVEV (reference sequence). V shed 2 bases and J shed 8 bases, with 12 bases lying between them. The CDR3 here is CASSLRTGQEAFF. DNA for the CDR3: TGTGCCAGCAGTTTACGGACCGGACAAGAAGCTTTCTTT.

This clonotype was picked up many times. V gene TRBV7-2 combines with J gene TRBJ2-5; 10 bases are a match to TRBD2. The germline V gene encodes CDR1 SGHTA and CDR2 FQGNSA. This CDR3 spans 15 amino acids. The V segment lost 5 bases and the J segment 4 bases; nucleotides outside the gene matches: 7. CDR3 nucleotides: TGTGCCAGCAGCCCTCAGTTAGCGGGGGGAGAGACCCAGTACTTC. Protein product: CASSPQLAGGETQYF. Full variable domain (remainder filled in from reference TRBV7-2 and TRBJ2-5): GAGVSQSPSNKVTEKGKDVELRCDPISGHTALYWYRQSLGQGLEFLIYFQGNSAPDKSGLPSDRFSAERTGGSVSTLTIQRTQQEDSAVYLCASSPQLAGGETQYFGPGTRLLVL.

The chain links TRBV10-3 to TRBJ2-1; 12 nucleotides align to TRBD2. The CDR3 length is 15 residues. V lost 0 bases and J lost 10; bases outside the gene matches: 4. Germline V gene lookup returns CDR1 ENHRY and CDR2 SYGVKD. Written as DNA, the CDR3 is TGTGCCATCAGTGAGTCACTAGCGGGGGGTGGGGAGCAGTTCTTC. This gives the protein CAISESLAGGGEQFF.

Many counts were recorded for this clonotype. The genes are TRBV12-3 or TRBV12-4 and TRBJ2-1, with 9 bases aligning to TRBD2. CDR3 length: 16 amino acids. Germline trimming cut 7 bases from V and 4 bases from J; bases unmatched to any gene: 11. CDR3 protein: CASTNEERGAYNEQFF. The CDR3 region has the DNA TGTGCCAGCACTAACGAGGAGCGGGGGGCTTACAATGAGCAGTTCTTC.

Regarding this clonotype: This may be a read error: a much more frequent sequence differs by one nucleotide. The V gene is TRBV7-9, the J gene TRBJ1-4; D is possibly TRBD1 (5 bases). The germline V gene encodes CDR1 SEHNR and CDR2 FQNEAQ (reference sequence). The CDR3 sequence is 15 residues long. This CDR3 reads CASSPFRDSNGKLFF. The CDR3 nucleotides are TGTGCCAGCAGCCCATTCAGGGACTCTAATGGAAAACTGTTTTTT.

This CDR3 is CASSRSTGDEQYV. CDR3 coding DNA: TGTGCCAGCAGCCGCTCAACAGGGGACGAGCAGTACGTC. This chain joins TRBV6-5 and TRBJ2-7; 7 bases line up with TRBD1. The germline V gene encodes CDR1 MNHEY and CDR2 SVGAGI. Trimming cost V 6 bases and J 5 bases; bases outside gene matches: 7. This CDR3 is built from 13 residues.

V is TRBV7-9 and J is TRBJ1-5; D ambiguous. Trimming took off 4 bases at V and 7 bases at J, with 8 bases between the two ends. Per the germline V gene, CDR1 is SEHNR and CDR2 is FQNEAQ (reference sequence). The CDR3 totals 12 residues. CDR3 coding DNA: TGTGCCAGCAGCTCCCCAACGCAGCCCCAGCATTTT. This gives the protein CASSSPTQPQHF.

This clonotype was seen only a few times. The J gene is TRBJ1-3, the V gene TRBV11-1; TRBD1 matches at 8 bases. The V gene's germline CDR1 is SGHAT and CDR2 FQDESV (reference sequence). Germline trimming cut 0 bases from V and 2 bases from J; bases unmatched to any gene: 18. The length of the CDR3 is 21 residues. Here the CDR3 reads CASSLAGGLGNRTGPGNTIYF. CDR3 DNA sequence: TGTGCCAGCAGCTTAGCCGGAGGTCTGGGGAATAGGACAGGGCCTGGAAACACCATATATTTT.

This clonotype has a handful of counts. The chain uses TRBV7-6 and TRBJ2-5, with D possibly being TRBD1 (5 bases). With 0 bases removed from V and 1 base from J, the gap between germline ends came to 12 bases. CDR3 size: 16 residues. Germline CDR1 SGHVS, CDR2 FNYEAQ. The CDR3 here is CASSLAIGQSQETQYF. CDR3 in DNA: TGTGCCAGCAGCTTAGCGATAGGACAAAGCCAAGAGACCCAGTACTTC.

This clonotype was seen a few times. The CDR3 spells CASSHPRTGQAADGSPLHF. The CDR3 DNA is TGCGCCAGCAGCCACCCCAGGACGGGACAGGCAGCCGACGGGTCACCCCTCCACTTT. The chain is built from TRBV4-1 and TRBJ1-6; 8 nucleotides line up with TRBD1. Germline V CDR1 and CDR2: MGHRA, YSYEKL. This CDR3 is built from 19 residues. J lost 10 bases, V lost 3 bases, and 20 bases had no gene match.